This TCR beta chain came from a study of shared clonotypes between healthy human individuals. Caucasian adults living in Nashville, Tennessee, provided all samples. In the authors' workflow: For the immunoSEQ data, sequences were junction-only without quality scores, so filtering differed. Produced via immunoSEQ multiplex PCR; TCRdb's table is partial and in-frame only. That table supplies the V and J calls and clone size; D and trimming were determined from the DNA. Of some 900,000 clones in the sample, around three quarters were seen once. Trimming removed 5 bases at V and 2 bases at J, with 7 bases between. There are 14 residues in the CDR3. In germline, CDR1 is SNHLY, CDR2 FYNNEI. Findings of the study overall: Among donors, the sharing of clonotypes was expected to be influenced by sequencing depth.

About this clone: Its specificity is unknown.

Sequences were obtained from memory CD4+ T cells sorted from blood. Subset here: CD45RA-negative fraction. This chain connects TRBV2 to TRBJ1-6; D call uncertain. The clonotype comes from a man between 18 and 35 years old in good health. In DNA, the CDR3 is TGTGCCAGCAGTACCGGGACCTATAATTCACCCCTCCACTTT. The encoded protein is CASSTGTYNSPLHF.